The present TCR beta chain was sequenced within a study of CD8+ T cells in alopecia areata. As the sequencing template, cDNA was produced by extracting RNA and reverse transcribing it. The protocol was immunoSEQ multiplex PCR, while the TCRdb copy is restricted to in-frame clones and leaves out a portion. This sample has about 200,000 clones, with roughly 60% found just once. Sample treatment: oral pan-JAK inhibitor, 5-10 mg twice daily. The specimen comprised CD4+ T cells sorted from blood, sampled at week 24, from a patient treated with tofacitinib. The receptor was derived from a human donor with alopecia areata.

The CDR3 sequence: CASSTGTGNSYEQYF. CDR3 sequence (DNA): TGTGCCAGCAGCACTGGGACAGGGAATTCCTACGAGCAGTACTTC. The chain joins TRBV9 to TRBJ2-7, with TRBD1 identical over 9 bases. Germline V gene lookup returns CDR1 SGDLS and CDR2 YYNGEE. This CDR3 region has 15 residues. Germline trimming cut 4 bases from V and 1 base from J; bases unmatched to any gene: 6.